This TCR beta chain was identified in a study of human T cells and chemical hapten exposure. About the research overall: TCR yields differed between samples (mainly from small differences in pooled library volume).

The germline gives CDR1 KGHSH, CDR2 LQKENI. The CDR3 has 14 amino acids. Trimming removed 5 bases at V and 0 bases at J, with 9 bases between. This clonotype has ten or more counts. What it binds is not known. The library gave individual cDNA molecules unique molecular identifiers. One entry per CDR3 protein results from TCRdb running MiXCR on the RACE reads. Of about 37,000 distinct CDR3 sequences listed, roughly 5% are singletons. Findings and caveats of the study: High-frequency TCRs, those above 1 in 1000, stayed the same after DPC sensitization.

Indicated time point: healthy volunteer bleed at 6 weeks. Unfractionated whole blood yielded the extracted total RNA. The sample comprised whole blood. This receptor was obtained from a human donor in good health. Some clones in this sample may be carry-over from other donors' samples. The rearrangement uses TRBV18 and TRBJ2-3; D gene ambiguous. CDR3 amino acids: CASSTVRSTDTQYF. The CDR3 nucleotides are TGTGCCAGCTCAACCGTCAGGAGCACAGATACGCAGTATTTT.